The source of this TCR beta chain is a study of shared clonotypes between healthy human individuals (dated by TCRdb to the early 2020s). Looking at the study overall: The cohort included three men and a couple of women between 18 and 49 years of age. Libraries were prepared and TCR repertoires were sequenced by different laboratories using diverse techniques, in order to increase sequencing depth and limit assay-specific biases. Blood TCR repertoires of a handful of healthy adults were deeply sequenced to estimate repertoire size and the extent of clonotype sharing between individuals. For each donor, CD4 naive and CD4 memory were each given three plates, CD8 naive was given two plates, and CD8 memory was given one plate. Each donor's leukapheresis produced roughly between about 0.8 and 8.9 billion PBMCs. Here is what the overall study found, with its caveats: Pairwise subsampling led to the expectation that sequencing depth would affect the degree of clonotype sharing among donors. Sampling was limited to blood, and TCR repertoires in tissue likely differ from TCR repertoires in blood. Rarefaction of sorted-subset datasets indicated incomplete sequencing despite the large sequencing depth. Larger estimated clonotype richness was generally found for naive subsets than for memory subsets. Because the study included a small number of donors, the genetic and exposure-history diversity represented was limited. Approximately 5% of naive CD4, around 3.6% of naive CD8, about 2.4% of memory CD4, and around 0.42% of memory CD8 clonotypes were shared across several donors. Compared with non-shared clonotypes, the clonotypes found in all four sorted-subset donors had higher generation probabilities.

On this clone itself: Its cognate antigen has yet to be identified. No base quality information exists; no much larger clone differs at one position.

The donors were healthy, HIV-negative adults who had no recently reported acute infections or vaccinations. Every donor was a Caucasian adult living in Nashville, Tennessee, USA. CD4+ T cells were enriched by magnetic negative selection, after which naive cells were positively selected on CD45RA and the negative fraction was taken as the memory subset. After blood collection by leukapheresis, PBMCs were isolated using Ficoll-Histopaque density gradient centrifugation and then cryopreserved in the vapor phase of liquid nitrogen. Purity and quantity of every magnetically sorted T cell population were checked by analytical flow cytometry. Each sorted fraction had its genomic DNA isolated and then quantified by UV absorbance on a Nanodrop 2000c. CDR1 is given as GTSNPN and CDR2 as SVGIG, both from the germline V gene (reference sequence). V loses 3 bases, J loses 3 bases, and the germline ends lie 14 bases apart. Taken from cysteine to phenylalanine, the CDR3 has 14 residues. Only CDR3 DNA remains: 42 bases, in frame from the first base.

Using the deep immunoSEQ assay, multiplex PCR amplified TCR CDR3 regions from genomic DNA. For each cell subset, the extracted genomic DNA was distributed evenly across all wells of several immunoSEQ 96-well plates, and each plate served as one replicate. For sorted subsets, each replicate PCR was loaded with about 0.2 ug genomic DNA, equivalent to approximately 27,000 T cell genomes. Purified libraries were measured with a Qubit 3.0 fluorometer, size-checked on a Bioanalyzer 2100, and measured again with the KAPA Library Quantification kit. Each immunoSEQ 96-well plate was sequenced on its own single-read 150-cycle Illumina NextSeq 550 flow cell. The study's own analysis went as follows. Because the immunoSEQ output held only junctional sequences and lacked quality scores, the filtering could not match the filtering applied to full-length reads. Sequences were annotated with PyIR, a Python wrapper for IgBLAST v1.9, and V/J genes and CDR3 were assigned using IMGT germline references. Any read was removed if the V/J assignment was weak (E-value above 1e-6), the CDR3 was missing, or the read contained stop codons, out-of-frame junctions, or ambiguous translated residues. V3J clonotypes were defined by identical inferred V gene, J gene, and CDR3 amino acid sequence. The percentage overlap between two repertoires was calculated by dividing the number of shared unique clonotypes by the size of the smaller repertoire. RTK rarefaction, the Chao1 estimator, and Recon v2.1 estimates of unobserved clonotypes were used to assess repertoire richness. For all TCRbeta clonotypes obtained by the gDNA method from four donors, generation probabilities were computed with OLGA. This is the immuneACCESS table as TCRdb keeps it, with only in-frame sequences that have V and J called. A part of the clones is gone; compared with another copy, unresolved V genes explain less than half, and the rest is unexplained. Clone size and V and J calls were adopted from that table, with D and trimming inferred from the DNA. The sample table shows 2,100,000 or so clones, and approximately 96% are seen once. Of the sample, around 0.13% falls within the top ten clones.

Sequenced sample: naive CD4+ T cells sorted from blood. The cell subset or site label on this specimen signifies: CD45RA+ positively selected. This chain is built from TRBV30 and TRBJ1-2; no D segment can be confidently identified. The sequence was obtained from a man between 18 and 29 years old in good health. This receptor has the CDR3 CAWSLGLNDYGYTF. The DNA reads TGTGCCTGGAGCCTAGGACTTAACGACTATGGCTACACCTTC.